A single sample is the source of the 17 T cell receptor beta chains below, sequenced in a study of blood T cell repertoires in COVID-19. The repertoire was sequenced with immunoSEQ multiplex PCR; TCRdb's copy has only in-frame clones and lacks some. Among about 150,000 clones, around four fifths were seen once, and the ten largest hold over 4%. Input material: PBMCs or T cells enriched from blood (not recorded which). These receptors originate from a man between 65 and 79 years old who had been exposed to COVID-19.

V usage is TRBV19 and J usage is TRBJ2-1, with 11 bases lining up with TRBD2. The length of the CDR3 is 14 residues. V lost 6 bases, J lost 9 bases, and 7 bases stayed unmatched. Looked up from germline, CDR1 is LNHDA and CDR2 is SQIVND (reference sequence). The CDR3, as DNA: TGTGCCAGTAGGTTAGCGGGGGGGCATGGTGAGCAGTTCTTC. It specifies CASRLAGGHGEQFF.

The chain couples TRBV29-1 to TRBJ2-2; the D gene is possibly TRBD1 (5 bases). The germline CDR1 and CDR2 sequences are SQVTM and ANQGSEA. The CDR3 is 14 amino acids. Trimming removed 2 bases at V and 0 bases at J, with 7 bases between. CDR3 nucleotide sequence: TGCAGCGTTGAAAGGGGCCCGAACACCGGGGAGCTGTTTTTT. It translates to CSVERGPNTGELFF.

Regarding this clone: This specimen includes other DNA sequences encoding the same CDR3. The chain couples TRBV11-2 to TRBJ2-7; D unclear. The CDR3 is made up of 11 amino acids. CDR1 is SGHAT, CDR2 FQNNGV, per germline. The V end lost 4 bases, the J end lost 2 bases, and 3 bases lay between the germline ends. The DNA for the CDR3 is TGTGCCAGCAGCTCGGCCTACGAGCAGTACTTC. This gives the protein CASSSAYEQYF.

This rearrangement joins TRBV7-8 to TRBJ1-5; no clear D. The CDR3 spans 14 residues. The V gene's germline CDR1 is SGHVS and CDR2 FQNEAQ. Trimming left V 5 bases short and J 0 bases short, with 8 bases between. CDR3 in amino acids: CASSREDSNQPQHF. The CDR3, as DNA: TGTGCCAGCAGCCGGGAGGATAGCAATCAGCCCCAGCATTTT.

This rearrangement joins TRBV5-1 to TRBJ2-7; maybe TRBD2 (6 bases). The length of the CDR3 is 14 residues. Germline CDR1 and CDR2: SGHRS and YFSETQ. V was clipped by 7 bases and J by 4 bases, with 18 bases between them. CDR3 protein: CASAKEPGGYEQYF. The CDR3 bases are TGCGCCAGCGCTAAGGAGCCCGGGGGTTACGAGCAGTACTTC.

The chain employs TRBV9 and TRBJ2-7, with 7 positions matching TRBD2. V lost 6 bases to trimming and J lost 0 bases; unmatched junction nucleotides: 6. CDR1 and CDR2 (germline): SGDLS, YYNGEE. There are 14 residues in the CDR3. CDR3 nucleotides: TGTGCCAGCAACCCCGGGGGGAGCTCCTACGAGCAGTACTTC. Protein sequence: CASNPGGSSYEQYF.

This clone was observed a single time. This rearrangement joins TRBV7-2 to TRBJ1-5, with D hard to call. The CDR3 spans 15 residues. Trimming took off 5 bases at V and 3 bases at J, with 14 bases between the two ends. Germline V lookup: CDR1 SGHTA, CDR2 FQGNSA. The CDR3 coding sequence is TGTGCCAGCAGCCTGGAGAGGTCCCTCAATCAGCCCCAGCATTTT. Amino acid sequence: CASSLERSLNQPQHF.

The rearrangement links TRBV7-2 to TRBJ2-4; 8 nucleotides align to TRBD2. From germline, CDR1 is SGHTA and CDR2 FQGNSA. After removal of 2 bases from V and 4 bases from J, the junction contained 10 bases not matched to a gene. This CDR3 region has 17 residues. In nucleotides, the CDR3 is TGTGCCAGCAGCTTACCCCCAGGCCGGGGGGGGAAAAACATTCAGTACTTC. Translated, it gives CASSLPPGRGGKNIQYF.

In this sample, this clone turned up a few times. The chain carries TRBV6-5 and TRBJ1-1, with 11 bases that match TRBD1. Germline assignment: CDR1 MNHEY and CDR2 SVGAGI. After removal of 5 bases from V and 4 bases from J, the junction contained 3 bases not matched to a gene. CDR3 length equals 14 residues. For the CDR3, the DNA is TGTGCCAGCAGTCTGGACAGGGGGCTCACTGAAGCTTTCTTT. Protein: CASSLDRGLTEAFF.

This rearrangement joins TRBV6-5 to TRBJ2-1; tentative D call: TRBD1 (5 bases). Per the germline V gene, CDR1 is MNHEY and CDR2 is SVGAGI. CDR3 size: 14 residues. The V gene lost 5 bases and the J gene lost 8 bases, with 16 bases spanning the gap. The CDR3 nucleotides read TGTGCCAGCAGTCTCAGGGATCGCGATGATGAGCAGTTCTTC. It is translated as CASSLRDRDDEQFF.

This rearrangement joins TRBV29-1 to TRBJ1-3, with TRBD1 matching 11 bases. Germline V lookup: CDR1 SQVTM, CDR2 ANQGSEA. The junction had 6 bases not matched to a gene; V was cut back by 7 bases and J by 1 base. The CDR3 is 15 amino acids. CDR3: CSATGTGGSGNTIYF. As DNA, the CDR3 is TGCAGCGCCACTGGGACAGGGGGTTCTGGAAACACCATATATTTT.

The chain links TRBV6-5 to TRBJ1-5, with D possibly matching TRBD1 (6 bases). Per the germline V gene, CDR1 is MNHEY and CDR2 is SVGAGI. The CDR3 is made up of 15 amino acids. V lost 4 bases, J lost 1 base, and 11 bases lay in between. The CDR3 nucleotides read TGTGCCAGCAGTTCCGGGCAGGGGAGCAATCAGCCCCAGCATTTT. Amino acid sequence: CASSSGQGSNQPQHF.

The genes are TRBV13 and TRBJ1-2, with D perhaps matching TRBD1 (6 bases). Trimming shortened V by 3 bases and J by 4 bases, and 15 bases separated the two germline ends. The CDR3 length is 15 residues. Looked up from germline, CDR1 is PRHDT and CDR2 is FYEKMQ (reference sequence). CDR3 protein: CASSLDRRGIYGYTF. CDR3 in DNA: TGTGCCAGCAGCTTGGACAGACGAGGAATCTATGGCTACACCTTC.

V and J are TRBV5-1 and TRBJ2-7; D possibly corresponds to TRBD1 (5 bases). CDR1 and CDR2 (germline): SGHRS, YFSETQ. The CDR3 runs 14 residues. V lost 0 bases and J lost 3, with 10 bases in between. This chain's CDR3 is CASSLADRNYEQYF. In DNA form, the CDR3 reads TGCGCCAGCAGCTTGGCCGACAGAAACTACGAGCAGTACTTC.

The rearrangement joins TRBV7-2 to TRBJ2-3; possible D gene TRBD1, 5 bases. The CDR3 consists of 12 residues. Per germline, CDR1 SGHTA and CDR2 FQGNSA. The V end was cut by 2 bases, the J end by 6 bases, with 6 bases between. CDR3 loop: CASSLRQDTQYF. The CDR3 DNA reads as TGTGCCAGCAGCTTACGACAGGATACGCAGTATTTT.

J is TRBJ2-1 and V is TRBV6-2 or TRBV6-3, with 11 positions matching TRBD2. Trimming at V came to 6 bases and at J to 4 bases, leaving 8 bases not matched to a gene. CDR1 is MNHEY, CDR2 SVGEGT, per germline. CDR3 size: 16 residues. DNA of the CDR3: TGTGCCAGCAGCCTTACCGGGACTAGCGGATACAATGAGCAGTTCTTC. Residues: CASSLTGTSGYNEQFF.

V is TRBV12-3 or TRBV12-4 and J is TRBJ1-1, with D perhaps TRBD1 (6 bases). Trimming left V 5 bases short and J 7 bases short, with 11 bases between. This CDR3 spans 12 amino acids. The CDR3 here is CASSPGVGEAFF. CDR3 nucleotides: TGTGCCAGCAGTCCAGGGGTAGGTGAAGCTTTCTTT.